Each of the 16 T cell receptor beta chains below was sequenced from the same sample in a study of Ad26.COV2.S vaccination and SARS-CoV-2 variants. As to treatment: approximately 18 received Ad26.COV2.S at low or high dose, single or two shots; roughly 5 received placebo; per-sample allocation not given. Collection of the samples took place on day 63 after the first injection of vaccine or placebo. The data were produced by immunoSEQ multiplex PCR, yet TCRdb's version contains in-frame clones alone and is incomplete. The sample includes some 290,000 clones, 70% to 90% seen only once; the top ten take 1.9%. The sequencing here drew on peripheral blood, taken in a trial of Ad26.COV2.S vaccine versus placebo. These receptors all stem from a person aged 18 to 59 who received the Ad26.COV2.S COVID-19 vaccine or a placebo.

V is TRBV4-1 and J is TRBJ1-3, with D uncertain. Trimming took off 0 bases at V and 3 bases at J, with 9 bases between the two ends. The CDR3 contains 15 residues. CDR1 is MGHRA and CDR2 is YSYEKL in the germline V gene. CDR3 protein: CASSQDAGIGNTIYF. The CDR3 bases are TGCGCCAGCAGCCAAGACGCGGGGATTGGAAACACCATATATTTT.

This rearrangement joins TRBV6-5 to TRBJ1-5; 8 nucleotides match TRBD1. This CDR3 comprises 14 residues. The V gene's germline CDR1 is MNHEY and CDR2 SVGAGI. V was clipped by 11 bases and J by 3 bases; unmatched bases: 9. The CDR3: CACSRGQVNQPQHF. The CDR3 coding sequence is TGTGCCTGCTCAAGGGGACAGGTCAATCAGCCCCAGCATTTT.

As concerns this clone: The same CDR3 can be traced to other DNA sequences in this sample. The V gene is TRBV7-2, the J gene TRBJ2-5; D perhaps matches TRBD2 (6 bases). V was pared by 3 bases and J by 3 bases, with 8 bases between. Germline CDR1 and CDR2: SGHTA and FQGNSA. CDR3 length: 13 residues. CDR3 nucleotides: TGTGCCAGCAGCTTCGGCGGGGAAGAGACCCAGTACTTC. Translating it yields CASSFGGEETQYF.

This clone was found once. The genes are TRBV7-2 and TRBJ2-7, with D tentatively TRBD1 or TRBD2 (5 bases each). V was pared by 1 base and J by 6 bases, with 7 bases between. Germline-derived CDR1 and CDR2 are SGHTA and FQGNSA. The CDR3 contains 12 residues. Written as DNA, the CDR3 is TGTGCCAGCAGCTTAGGAGGGGTCGAGCAGTACTTC. This sequence encodes CASSLGGVEQYF.

V is TRBV5-1 and J is TRBJ2-2; perhaps TRBD1 as D (6 bases). CDR3 length: 13 amino acids. Per the germline V gene, CDR1 is SGHRS and CDR2 is YFSETQ. The V end lost 3 bases, the J end lost 6 bases, and 9 bases lay between the germline ends. CDR3 sequence (DNA): TGCGCCAGCAGCTCCAGGGGAGCCGGGGAGCTGTTTTTT. Amino acids: CASSSRGAGELFF.

This chain uses TRBV10-3 with TRBJ1-2, with D unclear. Germline values: CDR1 ENHRY, CDR2 SYGVKD. Trimming took off 2 bases at V and 4 bases at J, with 11 bases between the two ends. CDR3 length: 14 amino acids. CDR3 sequence: CAISELLGVYGYTF. The CDR3 DNA sequence: TGTGCCATCAGTGAGCTGTTGGGTGTCTATGGCTACACCTTC.

This clone was counted a single time. The CDR3 bases are TGCGCCAGCAGCCTATCGGAGGGTAGGCAAGAGACCCAGTACTTC. Its translation: CASSLSEGRQETQYF. The V call is TRBV5-1, the J call TRBJ2-5; possibly TRBD2 for D (6 bases). Germline lookup yields CDR1 SGHRS and CDR2 YFSETQ. This CDR3 region has 15 residues. The germline V and J ends were trimmed by 4 bases and 2 bases, with 15 bases remaining between them.

This clone was observed a single time. V usage is TRBV7-8 and J usage is TRBJ1-1, with D hard to call. Trimming shortened V by 3 bases and J by 1 base, and 12 bases separated the two germline ends. The CDR3 sequence is 15 residues long. In germline, CDR1 is SGHVS, CDR2 FQNEAQ. CDR3 sequence: CASSFVGTSNTEAFF. The DNA for the CDR3 is TGTGCCAGCAGCTTTGTCGGCACTTCGAACACTGAAGCTTTCTTT.

This chain uses TRBV18 with TRBJ1-4; D is uncertain. CDR1 and CDR2 (germline): KGHSH, LQKENI. The V end lost 3 bases, the J end lost 7 bases, and 21 bases lay between the germline ends. The CDR3 length is 17 residues. The CDR3 DNA is TGTGCCAGCTCACCCACGGTGATAGAACTCAGTGGTGAAAAACTGTTTTTT. Translating gives CASSPTVIELSGEKLFF.

This clone showed up just once. The V gene is TRBV27, the J gene TRBJ1-1; 11 positions match TRBD1. Germline trimming cut 0 bases from V and 5 bases from J; bases unmatched to any gene: 5. The CDR3 covers 16 residues. Germline V gene sequence: CDR1 MNHEY, CDR2 SMNVEV (reference sequence). The DNA for the CDR3 is TGTGCCAGCAGTTTATCGCAGGGGACAGGGGGTACTGAAGCTTTCTTT. Amino acids: CASSLSQGTGGTEAFF.

The chain is built from TRBV30 and TRBJ1-5, with D possibly being TRBD1 (5 bases). Germline loops: CDR1 GTSNPN, CDR2 SVGIG (reference sequence). V gave up 3 bases and J gave up 0 bases, with 15 bases separating them. This CDR3 contains 16 residues. The CDR3 DNA sequence: TGTGCCTGGAGACCCGGGGGATTCCTTAGCAATCAGCCCCAGCATTTT. It is translated as CAWRPGGFLSNQPQHF.

The chain combines TRBV5-1 with TRBJ1-5; a possible D gene is TRBD1 (5 bases). CDR1 is SGHRS and CDR2 is YFSETQ in the germline V gene. Trimming shortened V by 1 base and J by 7 bases, and 15 bases separated the two germline ends. This CDR3 is built from 15 residues. CDR3 sequence: CASSLLGEPSQPQHF. The DNA for the CDR3 is TGCGCCAGCAGCTTGTTAGGGGAGCCGAGCCAGCCCCAGCATTTT.

The CDR3 protein is CSAKQAEAFF. CDR3 in DNA: TGCAGTGCAAAACAAGCTGAAGCTTTCTTT. The V call is TRBV20-1, the J call TRBJ1-1; D gene unclear. This CDR3 has 10 amino acids. The germline V gene encodes CDR1 DFQATT and CDR2 SNEGSKA (reference sequence). V lost 6 bases to trimming and J lost 6 bases, with 8 bases between them.

The J gene is TRBJ1-1, the V gene TRBV5-1; D not certain. In germline, CDR1 is SGHRS, CDR2 YFSETQ. The CDR3 runs to 14 residues. Trimming left V 1 base short and J 0 bases short, with 7 bases between. CDR3 nucleotide sequence: TGCGCCAGCAGCTTGCAGGCAATGAACACTGAAGCTTTCTTT. It is translated as CASSLQAMNTEAFF.

The V call is TRBV5-1, the J call TRBJ2-7; 9 nucleotides agree with TRBD1. The CDR3 has 16 residues. Looked up from germline, CDR1 is SGHRS and CDR2 is YFSETQ. With 0 bases clipped from V and 2 bases from J, the junction kept 6 bases outside the gene matches. The CDR3 coding sequence is TGCGCCAGCAGCTTGGCCTCCGGGACAGGGACCTACGAGCAGTACTTC. Protein: CASSLASGTGTYEQYF. Complete variable domain (other parts from reference TRBV5-1 and TRBJ2-7): KAGVTQTPRYLIKTRGQQVTLSCSPISGHRSVSWYQQTPGQGLQFLFEYFSETQRNKGNFPGRFSGRQFSNSRSEMNVSTLELGDSALYLCASSLASGTGTYEQYFGPGTRLTVT.

The V gene is TRBV5-1, the J gene TRBJ2-1; 13 bases map to TRBD2. The trim removed 3 bases at V and 5 bases at J, leaving 14 bases unmatched. Germline CDR1 SGHRS, CDR2 YFSETQ. This CDR3 is built from 19 residues. The CDR3 DNA sequence: TGCGCCAGCAGCTCGCGGACTAGCGGGGGACCCTTAGACAACAATGAGCAGTTCTTC. This translates into CASSSRTSGGPLDNNEQFF.